The clone carrying this T cell receptor beta chain was picked up a small number of times. The antigen is not known. All donors were healthy, and all were Caucasian. With template switching, a universal primer site was added, and the cDNA carried unique molecular identifiers. Via MiXCR, TCRdb re-called the 5' RACE reads, giving one row per CDR3 protein. This sample has 420,000 or so distinct CDR3 sequences, with around 20% found just once. This specimen belongs to a study of identical twins. General study findings and limits: Analyses of zero insertions could be partly confounded by invariant MAIT and iNKT cells. Shared out-of-frame alpha sequences (those common to twins) showed excess low generation probability.

What was sequenced was naive T cells sorted from blood. This clonotype was obtained from a man in his fifties in good health.

CDR3 DNA sequence: TGTGCCATCAGTGGGGAGGCGGGAGTGCACTACGAGCAGTACTTC. Amino acid sequence: CAISGEAGVHYEQYF. The chain employs TRBV10-3 and TRBJ2-7, with 7 bases that match TRBD2. The CDR3 loop spans 15 amino acids. Germline values: CDR1 ENHRY, CDR2 SYGVKD. V lost 4 bases, J lost 3 bases, and 9 bases stayed unmatched.